This T cell receptor (beta chain) stems from a study of shared clonotypes between healthy human individuals. Germline values: CDR1 MDHEN, CDR2 SYDVKM. V gave up 3 bases and J gave up 5 bases, with 17 bases separating them. CDR3 length: 15 residues. Profiling relied on immunoSEQ multiplex PCR, and the TCRdb table lists in-frame clones only, not all of them. Of 2 million to 3 million clones in the sample, around 94% are singletons; the top ten hold over 0.12%. The specimen sequenced was naive CD4+ T cells sorted from blood. Subset described: CD45RA+ positively selected. V and J are TRBV28 and TRBJ2-7; maybe TRBD1 (5 bases). The TCR originated in a man between 18 and 29 years old in good health. The CDR3 DNA reads TGTGCCAGCAGTTTTGGTTCGGCAGGGAAAAACGAGCAGTACTTC. Translating gives CASSFGSAGKNEQYF.